The present entry profiles one TCR beta chain with its context. The antigen is undetermined. With 5 bases removed from V and 3 bases from J, the gap between germline ends came to 10 bases. Germline-derived CDR1 and CDR2 are SEHNR and FQNEAQ (reference sequence). This CDR3 has 13 residues. The data were taken from a study of shared clonotypes between healthy human individuals. Across the study: Each donor's CD8 memory used one plate, CD8 naive two, each CD4 subset three. Study-level results: Between a few donors, naive CD4 clonotypes were shared at a level of approximately 5%. Only blood samples were collected, and tissue repertoires likely differ.

Naive CD8 cells, CD45RO-negative and positively selected for CCR7, excluded terminally differentiated effector memory CD45RA+ cells. Deep level was the assay's run setting. Measured with immunoSEQ multiplex PCR; TCRdb has only the in-frame clones, and not every one. The sample shows 700,000 to 950,000 clones, 96% of them seen only once. This chain uses TRBV7-9 with TRBJ1-2; D ambiguous. Specimen: naive CD8+ T cells sorted from blood. The TCR originated in a man aged 25-45 years in good health. The CDR3 reads CASSPELDYGYTF. CDR3 nucleotides: TGTGCCAGCAGCCCTGAGCTTGACTATGGCTACACCTTC. The entire variable domain, with the rest obtained from reference TRBV7-9 and TRBJ1-2, is as follows: DTGVSQNPRHKITKRGQNVTFRCDPISEHNRLYWYRQTLGQGPEFLTYFQNEAQLEKSRLLSDRFSAERPKGSFSTLEIQRTEQGDSAMYLCASSPELDYGYTFGSGTRLTVV.